The T cell receptor (beta chain) described here comes from a study of T cell responses to AZD1222 COVID-19 vaccine. The protocol was immunoSEQ multiplex PCR, while the TCRdb copy is restricted to in-frame clones and leaves out a portion. The top ten hold roughly 3.7% of the sample, which has over 120,000 clones, about 94% seen once. Regarding this clone: Antigen unknown.

Overall study findings and caveats: Across the whole spike, CD4 TCRs peaked at regions 160-218 and 743-854.

The CDR3 runs 13 residues. Trimming stripped 4 bases from V and 4 bases from J, with 11 bases between. CDR1 and CDR2 (germline): SQVTM, ANQGSEA. The chain couples TRBV29-1 to TRBJ1-3, with a tentative D call TRBD1 (5 bases). This TCR came from an adult in good health. Sample: peripheral blood, taken on day 0 of AZD1222 vaccination. CDR3: CSVAAGVGNTIYF. DNA for the CDR3: TGCAGCGTTGCGGCGGGGGTCGGAAACACCATATATTTT.